This is a list of T cell receptor beta chains from one sample in a study of blood T cell repertoires in COVID-19. The data were produced by immunoSEQ multiplex PCR, yet TCRdb's version contains in-frame clones alone and is incomplete. The table shows fewer than 150,000 clones, with around 87% occurring only once. Source material: peripheral blood. The receptors were gathered from a woman in her 70s with acute or convalescent COVID-19. The CDR3 runs from the conserved cysteine through the conserved F or W. The order of the fields is V gene, J gene, D gene, clone size, CDR3 length, CDR3 protein, CDR3 DNA. A D gene is named only where the DNA matches it firmly. The listing skips clone size in some rows; elsewhere it reads once, few, many or a size class.

TRBV12-3/TRBV12-4	TRBJ1-2	-	-	11	CASSYPYGYTF	TGTGCCAGCAGCTATCCCTATGGCTACACCTTC
TRBV6-5	TRBJ2-3	-	-	11	CASRLRDTQYF	TGTGCCAGCAGACTAAGGGATACGCAGTATTTT
TRBV7-2	TRBJ1-5	-	-	13	CASSVQGHQPQHF	TGTGCCAGCAGCGTACAGGGTCATCAGCCCCAGCATTTT
TRBV28	TRBJ1-2	TRBD1	-	14	CASSFGTEASGYTF	TGTGCCAGCAGTTTCGGGACAGAGGCCTCTGGCTACACCTTC
TRBV4-2	TRBJ2-5	-	-	15	CASSQDGDFQETQYF	TGTGCCAGCAGCCAAGATGGGGACTTCCAAGAGACCCAGTACTTC
TRBV24-1	TRBJ1-3	-	-	16	CATSDGGTASGNTIYF	TGTGCCACCAGTGATGGGGGGACTGCCTCTGGAAACACCATATATTTT
TRBV4-1	TRBJ2-3	-	few	16	CASSQGFAGASDTQYF	TGCGCCAGCAGCCAAGGTTTCGCGGGGGCCTCAGATACGCAGTATTTT
TRBV30	TRBJ2-1	-	-	15	CAWSRTPDRYNEQFF	TGTGCCTGGAGTAGGACCCCGGACAGATACAATGAGCAGTTCTTC
TRBV3-1/TRBV3-2	TRBJ2-1	-	few	15	CASSQSIAGEGEQFF	TGTGCCAGCAGCCAATCGATCGCAGGGGAAGGTGAGCAGTTCTTC
TRBV6-1	TRBJ1-2	TRBD1	-	15	CASSEGGTVFYGYTF	TGTGCCAGCAGTGAGGGCGGGACAGTCTTCTATGGCTACACCTTC
TRBV6-5	TRBJ1-2	-	-	14	CASSYRGTEVGYTF	TGTGCCAGCAGTTACAGAGGGACTGAGGTGGGCTACACCTTC
TRBV18	TRBJ1-5	-	-	15	CASSPFDGGDQPQHF	TGTGCCAGCTCACCATTTGACGGGGGTGATCAGCCCCAGCATTTT
TRBV19	TRBJ1-6	-	-	22	CASSMSTLGVVALSSYNSPLHF	TGTGCCAGTAGTATGTCTACCCTCGGCGTGGTAGCGTTGAGCTCCTATAATTCACCCCTCCACTTT
TRBV5-1	TRBJ2-3	-	few	15	CASSLGGLSTDTQYF	TGCGCCAGCAGCTTGGGAGGGCTAAGCACAGATACGCAGTATTTT
TRBV19	TRBJ1-1	-	-	16	CASSVSLGAGDTEAFF	TGTGCCAGTAGTGTTAGTTTAGGAGCAGGGGACACTGAAGCTTTCTTT
TRBV18	TRBJ1-1	-	-	15	CASSTGEGGRTEAFF	TGTGCCAGCTCGACGGGGGAGGGCGGTCGCACTGAAGCTTTCTTT
TRBV28	TRBJ1-6	-	-	15	CASSPPRGVYPPLHF	TGTGCCAGCAGTCCTCCTCGGGGGGTATATCCACCCCTCCACTTT
TRBV18	TRBJ1-2	-	-	16	CASSPLPPGDDYGYTF	TGTGCCAGCTCACCCCTTCCGCCGGGGGATGACTATGGCTACACCTTC
TRBV6-5	TRBJ1-1	TRBD1	-	16	CASSWGKQGTNTEAFF	TGTGCCAGCAGTTGGGGAAAACAGGGGACGAACACTGAAGCTTTCTTT
TRBV10-2	TRBJ1-5	TRBD1	-	16	CASSEWTGASNQPQHF	TGCGCCAGCAGTGAGTGGACAGGGGCTAGCAATCAGCCCCAGCATTTT
TRBV24-1	TRBJ2-3	TRBD2	-	17	CATSPNSQLAHTDTQYF	TGTGCCACCAGTCCTAATTCCCAACTAGCGCACACAGATACGCAGTATTTT
TRBV5-1	TRBJ2-2	-	-	13	CASSYQEAGELFF	TGCGCCAGCAGCTACCAGGAAGCCGGGGAGCTGTTTTTT
TRBV7-9	TRBJ2-1	-	-	14	CASSLAGGYNEQFF	TGTGCCAGCAGCTTAGCGGGGGGATACAATGAGCAGTTCTTC
TRBV11-2	TRBJ1-2	-	once	13	CASSSGLRYGYTF	TGTGCCAGCAGCTCCGGACTTCGATATGGCTACACCTTC
TRBV7-3	TRBJ2-3	TRBD2	-	15	CASSFGSREVDTQYF	TGTGCCAGCAGCTTTGGAAGCCGGGAGGTAGATACGCAGTATTTT
TRBV10-3	TRBJ2-6	-	once	18	CAISESWGVASGANVLTF	TGTGCCATCAGTGAGTCGTGGGGGGTAGCGTCTGGGGCCAACGTCCTGACTTTC
TRBV19	TRBJ1-5	-	-	18	CASTSFQGPTYSNQPQHF	TGTGCCAGTACCTCTTTCCAGGGGCCCACATATAGCAATCAGCCCCAGCATTTT
TRBV18	TRBJ1-5	TRBD1	-	14	CASSPGQGNQPQHF	TGTGCCAGCTCACCAGGACAGGGCAATCAGCCCCAGCATTTT
TRBV27	TRBJ2-7	-	-	13	CASSFQTHYEQYF	TGTGCCAGCAGTTTCCAGACACACTACGAGCAGTACTTC
TRBV5-4	TRBJ1-6	-	-	15	CASSLTGRSHSPLHF	TGTGCCAGCAGCTTGACAGGGAGATCTCATTCACCCCTCCACTTT
TRBV28	TRBJ2-7	-	-	16	CASSLWWGRSSYEQYF	TGTGCCAGCAGTTTATGGTGGGGCCGGAGCTCCTACGAGCAGTACTTC
TRBV9	TRBJ2-7	TRBD1	few	15	CASSSSGQGVDEQYF	TGTGCCAGCAGCTCCTCGGGACAGGGGGTAGACGAGCAGTACTTC
TRBV5-1	TRBJ1-1	-	-	14	CASSAGQTNTEAFF	TGCGCCAGCAGCGCTGGACAGACTAACACTGAAGCTTTCTTT
TRBV14	TRBJ2-1	-	-	15	CASSGGRASYNEQFF	TGTGCCAGCAGCGGAGGTAGGGCCTCCTACAATGAGCAGTTCTTC
TRBV5-1	TRBJ1-4	-	-	13	CASSPGTNEKLFF	TGCGCCAGCAGCCCCGGGACTAATGAAAAACTGTTTTTT
TRBV4-1	TRBJ2-1	TRBD2	-	15	CASSRGGASYNEQFF	TGCGCCAGCAGCCGCGGGGGAGCCTCCTACAATGAGCAGTTCTTC
TRBV12-5	TRBJ1-3	TRBD1	-	16	CASGRIQGGTGNTIYF	TGTGCTAGTGGTCGGATACAGGGGGGTACTGGAAACACCATATATTTT
TRBV5-4	TRBJ1-2	-	few	15	CASSLAGRPGVGYTF	TGTGCCAGCAGTTTGGCCGGACGGCCGGGGGTCGGATACACCTTC
TRBV9	TRBJ2-7	-	-	13	CASSGTGFDEQYF	TGTGCCAGCAGCGGTACAGGGTTCGACGAGCAGTACTTC
TRBV9	TRBJ1-3	-	-	16	CASSMSSRQVGNTIYF	TGTGCCAGCAGCATGTCGTCGAGACAGGTTGGAAACACCATATATTTT
TRBV12-2	TRBJ2-5	-	-	18	CASRSPRGGLGVGETQYF	TGTGCAAGTCGCTCCCCTAGGGGGGGGCTGGGTGTTGGAGAGACCCAGTACTTC
TRBV5-4	TRBJ2-5	TRBD2	-	16	CASSGSSGGPEETQYF	TGTGCCAGCAGCGGCTCTAGCGGGGGGCCCGAAGAGACCCAGTACTTC
TRBV6-5	TRBJ2-7	TRBD1	-	14	CASSRGQGTYEQYF	TGTGCCAGCAGTAGGGGACAGGGTACCTACGAGCAGTACTTC
TRBV5-5	TRBJ1-1	-	-	14	CASSLAAGGTEAFF	TGTGCCAGCAGCTTGGCCGCGGGGGGGACTGAAGCTTTCTTT
TRBV2	TRBJ1-1	TRBD1	once	16	CASSPPGQGMSTEAFF	TGTGCCAGCAGTCCTCCGGGACAGGGAATGAGTACTGAAGCTTTCTTT
TRBV5-1	TRBJ2-3	TRBD2	-	16	CASSLAPSGGADTQYF	TGCGCCAGCAGCTTGGCCCCTAGCGGGGGGGCCGATACGCAGTATTTT
TRBV7-9	TRBJ1-4	-	-	14	CASIRDTRDEKLFF	TGTGCCAGCATTCGGGACACCCGAGATGAAAAACTGTTTTTT